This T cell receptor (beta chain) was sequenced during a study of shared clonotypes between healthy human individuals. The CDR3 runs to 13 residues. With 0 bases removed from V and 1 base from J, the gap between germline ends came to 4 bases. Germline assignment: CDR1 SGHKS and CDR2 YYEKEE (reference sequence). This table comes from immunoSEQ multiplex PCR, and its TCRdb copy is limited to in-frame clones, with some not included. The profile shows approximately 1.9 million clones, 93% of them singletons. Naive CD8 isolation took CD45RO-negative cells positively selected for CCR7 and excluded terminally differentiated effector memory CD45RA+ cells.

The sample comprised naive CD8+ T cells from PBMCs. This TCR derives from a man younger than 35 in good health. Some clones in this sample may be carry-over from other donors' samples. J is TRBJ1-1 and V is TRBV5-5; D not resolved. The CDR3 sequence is CASSLAQNTEAFF. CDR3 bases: TGTGCCAGCAGCTTGGCACAGAACACTGAAGCTTTCTTT.